This TCR beta chain derives from a study of cytomegalovirus exposure and HLA in healthy donors. Overall study results and limits: Among immune exposure information, only CMV serostatus was available. Later analysis suggested most CMV-associated TCR beta chains were HLA-restricted.

Whereas donors were nominally healthy upon sampling, unrecorded immune exposures were probable. The PCR was carried out with 60 Vbeta primers and 13 Jbeta primers. Sequencing used immunoSEQ multiplex PCR; TCRdb keeps in-frame clones, though not all of them. The sample records around 150,000 clones, 70% to 85% being singletons. The count of this clone is one. The antigen is not known. Specimen: PBMCs. The receptor comes from a man under 40 in good health and CMV-seropositive.

The CDR3 DNA reads TGTGCCAGCTCGCAAACGCCAGCGAATGAGCAGTTCTTC. This codes for CASSQTPANEQFF. The chain employs TRBV18 and TRBJ2-1; D call uncertain. The germline gives CDR1 KGHSH, CDR2 LQKENI. Trimming shortened V by 6 bases and J by 7 bases, and 13 bases separated the two germline ends. The CDR3 runs 13 residues. The whole variable domain, remainder taken from reference TRBV18 and TRBJ2-1, is NAGVMQNPRHLVRRRGQEARLRCSPMKGHSHVYWYRQLPEEGLKFMVYLQKENIIDESGMPKERFSAEFPKEGPSILRIQQVVRGDSAAYFCASSQTPANEQFFGPGTRLTVL.